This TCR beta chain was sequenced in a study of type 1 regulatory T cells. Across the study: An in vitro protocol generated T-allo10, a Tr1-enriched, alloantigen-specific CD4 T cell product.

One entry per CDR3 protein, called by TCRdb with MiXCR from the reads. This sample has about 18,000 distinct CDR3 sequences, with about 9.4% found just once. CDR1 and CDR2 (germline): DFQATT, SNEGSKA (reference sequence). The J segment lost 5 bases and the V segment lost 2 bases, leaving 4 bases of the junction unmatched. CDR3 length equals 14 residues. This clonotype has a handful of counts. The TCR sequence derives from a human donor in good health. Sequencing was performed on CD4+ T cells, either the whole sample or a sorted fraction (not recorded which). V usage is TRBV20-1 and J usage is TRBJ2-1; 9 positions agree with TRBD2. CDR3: CSARTGTSHNEQFF. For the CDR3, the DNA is TGCAGTGCTAGAACCGGGACTAGCCACAATGAGCAGTTCTTC.